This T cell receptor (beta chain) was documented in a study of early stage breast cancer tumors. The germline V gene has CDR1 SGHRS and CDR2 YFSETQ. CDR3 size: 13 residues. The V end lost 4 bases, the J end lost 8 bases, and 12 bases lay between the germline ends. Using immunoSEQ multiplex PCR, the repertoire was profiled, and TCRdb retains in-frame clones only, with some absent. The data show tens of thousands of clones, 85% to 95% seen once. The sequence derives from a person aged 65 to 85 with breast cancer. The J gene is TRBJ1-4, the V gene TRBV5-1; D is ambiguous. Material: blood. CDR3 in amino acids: CASSLAVGEKLFF. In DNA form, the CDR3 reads TGCGCCAGCAGCCTCGCGGTCGGCGAAAAACTGTTTTTT.